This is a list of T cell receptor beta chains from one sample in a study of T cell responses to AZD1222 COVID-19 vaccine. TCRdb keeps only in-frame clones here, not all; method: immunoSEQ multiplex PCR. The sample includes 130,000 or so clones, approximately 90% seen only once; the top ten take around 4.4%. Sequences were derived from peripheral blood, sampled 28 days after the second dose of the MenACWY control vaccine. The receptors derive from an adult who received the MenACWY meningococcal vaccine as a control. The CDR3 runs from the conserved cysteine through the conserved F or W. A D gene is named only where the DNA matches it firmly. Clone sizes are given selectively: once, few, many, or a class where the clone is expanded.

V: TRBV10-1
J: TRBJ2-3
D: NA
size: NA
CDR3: CASSLSGVIDTQYF
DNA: TGCGCCAGCAGTCTGTCAGGGGTAATAGATACGCAGTATTTT

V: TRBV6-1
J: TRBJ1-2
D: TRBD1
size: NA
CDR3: CASSEFGGQGGLYGYTF
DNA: TGTGCCAGCAGTGAATTCGGTGGACAGGGGGGACTCTATGGCTACACCTTC

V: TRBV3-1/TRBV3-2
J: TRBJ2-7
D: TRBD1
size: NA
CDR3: CASSQADPPPGGEYEQYF
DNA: TGTGCCAGCAGCCAAGCGGATCCTCCTCCAGGGGGCGAATACGAGCAGTACTTC

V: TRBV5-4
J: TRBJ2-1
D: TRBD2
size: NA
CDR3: CASSKGLAGAGHNEQFF
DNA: TGTGCCAGCAGCAAGGGACTAGCGGGAGCAGGACACAATGAGCAGTTCTTC

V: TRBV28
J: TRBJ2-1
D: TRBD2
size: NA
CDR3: CASSRLAGGPRGNEQFF
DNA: TGTGCCAGCAGCCGACTAGCGGGAGGGCCGCGGGGGAATGAGCAGTTCTTC

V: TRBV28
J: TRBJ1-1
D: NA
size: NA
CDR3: CASSLGGHTEAFF
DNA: TGTGCCAGCAGTTTAGGCGGGCACACTGAAGCTTTCTTT

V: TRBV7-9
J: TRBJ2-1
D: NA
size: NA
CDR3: CASSPPGSSYNEQFF
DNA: TGTGCCAGCAGCCCCCCGGGGAGCTCCTACAATGAGCAGTTCTTC

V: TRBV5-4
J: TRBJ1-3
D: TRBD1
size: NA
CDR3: CASSPGTGKNGNTIYF
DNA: TGTGCCAGCAGCCCCGGGACAGGGAAGAACGGAAACACCATATATTTT

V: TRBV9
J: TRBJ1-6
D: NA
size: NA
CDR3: CASSAVGENSPLHF
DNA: TGTGCCAGCAGCGCCGTCGGGGAGAATTCACCCCTCCACTTT

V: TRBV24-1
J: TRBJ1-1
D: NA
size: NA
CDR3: CATSEPGFPAFF
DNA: TGTGCCACCAGTGAACCAGGGTTCCCTGCTTTCTTT

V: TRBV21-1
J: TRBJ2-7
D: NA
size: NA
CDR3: CASSSRDTYYEQYF
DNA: TGTGCCAGCAGCAGCCGGGACACTTACTACGAGCAGTACTTC

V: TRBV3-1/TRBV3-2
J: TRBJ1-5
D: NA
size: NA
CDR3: CASSQTDTLNQPQHF
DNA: TGTGCCAGCAGCCAAACCGACACCCTCAATCAGCCCCAGCATTTT

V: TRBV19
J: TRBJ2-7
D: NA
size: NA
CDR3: CASSVEPTVGEQYF
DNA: TGTGCCAGTAGTGTCGAGCCAACTGTCGGCGAGCAGTACTTC

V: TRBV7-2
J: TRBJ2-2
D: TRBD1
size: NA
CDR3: CASRSRTGGTGELFF
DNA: TGTGCCAGCAGATCTAGGACAGGGGGCACCGGGGAGCTGTTTTTT

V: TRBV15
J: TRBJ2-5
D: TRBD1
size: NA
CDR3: CATSRSDRERTQYF
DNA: TGTGCCACCAGCAGGTCGGACAGGGAAAGAACCCAGTACTTC

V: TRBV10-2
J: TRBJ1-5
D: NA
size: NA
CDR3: CASSDDGAGNQPQHF
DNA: TGCGCCAGCAGTGACGACGGGGCTGGCAATCAGCCCCAGCATTTT

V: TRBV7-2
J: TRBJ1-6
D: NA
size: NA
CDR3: CASSSVGTNSPLHF
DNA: TGTGCCAGCAGCTCAGTGGGGACTAATTCACCCCTCCACTTT

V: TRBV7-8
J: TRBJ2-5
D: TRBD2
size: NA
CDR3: CASSFGGSGAQETQYF
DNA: TGTGCCAGCAGCTTTGGGGGTAGCGGGGCACAAGAGACCCAGTACTTC

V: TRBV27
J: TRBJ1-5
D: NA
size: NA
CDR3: CASRVGPGGNQPQHF
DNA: TGTGCCAGCAGGGTAGGCCCCGGGGGCAATCAGCCCCAGCATTTT

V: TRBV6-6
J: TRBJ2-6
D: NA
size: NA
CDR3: CASSTDTISGANVLTF
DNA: TGTGCCAGCAGTACGGACACCATCTCTGGGGCCAACGTCCTGACTTTC

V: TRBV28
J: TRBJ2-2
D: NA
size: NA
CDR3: CASSLQGWSGELFF
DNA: TGTGCCAGCAGTTTACAGGGCTGGAGCGGGGAGCTGTTTTTT

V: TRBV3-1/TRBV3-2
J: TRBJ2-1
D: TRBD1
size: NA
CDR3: CASSQITGAWVSYNEQFF
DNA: TGTGCCAGCAGCCAAATAACAGGGGCTTGGGTCTCCTACAATGAGCAGTTCTTC

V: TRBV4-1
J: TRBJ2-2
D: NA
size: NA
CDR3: CASSQLSRDVGELFF
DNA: TGCGCCAGCAGCCAACTTTCGAGGGACGTAGGGGAGCTGTTTTTT

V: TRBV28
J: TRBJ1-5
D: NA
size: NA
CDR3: CASSYQESSWPQHF
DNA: TGTGCCAGCAGTTACCAGGAGAGCAGTTGGCCCCAGCATTTT

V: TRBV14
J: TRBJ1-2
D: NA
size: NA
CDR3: CASRITGESYGYTF
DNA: TGTGCCAGCAGGATTACGGGGGAGAGCTATGGCTACACCTTC

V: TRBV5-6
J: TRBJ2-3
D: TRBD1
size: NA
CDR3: CASSLDRPDTQYF
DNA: TGTGCCAGCAGCCTGGACAGGCCAGATACGCAGTATTTT

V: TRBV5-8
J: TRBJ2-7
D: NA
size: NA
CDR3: CASSPHRVLSYEQYF
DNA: TGTGCCAGCAGCCCACACAGGGTTCTCTCCTACGAGCAGTACTTC

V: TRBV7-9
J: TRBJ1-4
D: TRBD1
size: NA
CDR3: CASSFGQGGRQEKLFF
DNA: TGTGCCAGCAGCTTCGGCCAGGGGGGCCGGCAAGAAAAACTGTTTTTT

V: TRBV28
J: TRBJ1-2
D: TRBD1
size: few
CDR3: CASSLAGGYGYTF
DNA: TGTGCCAGCAGTTTAGCAGGGGGCTATGGCTACACCTTC

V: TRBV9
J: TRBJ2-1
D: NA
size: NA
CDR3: CASSVVGTYNEQFF
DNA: TGTGCCAGCAGCGTAGTCGGGACTTACAATGAGCAGTTCTTC

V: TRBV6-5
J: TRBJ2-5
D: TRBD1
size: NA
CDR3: CASSRGQQETQYF
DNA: TGTGCCAGCAGCAGGGGACAGCAAGAGACCCAGTACTTC

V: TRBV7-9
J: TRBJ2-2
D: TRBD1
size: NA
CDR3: CASSSNRGRDTGELFF
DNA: TGTGCCAGCAGCTCCAACAGGGGCCGGGACACCGGGGAGCTGTTTTTT

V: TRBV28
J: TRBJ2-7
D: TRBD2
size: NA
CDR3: CASEGFGLAGASSYEQYF
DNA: TGTGCCAGCGAGGGATTTGGACTAGCGGGAGCAAGTTCCTACGAGCAGTACTTC

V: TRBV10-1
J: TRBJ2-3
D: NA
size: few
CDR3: CASSEYTAPDTQYF
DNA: TGCGCCAGCAGTGAGTATACCGCGCCAGATACGCAGTATTTT

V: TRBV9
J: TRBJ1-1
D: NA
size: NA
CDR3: CASSVAGNEAFF
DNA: TGTGCCAGCAGCGTAGCTGGCAATGAAGCTTTCTTT

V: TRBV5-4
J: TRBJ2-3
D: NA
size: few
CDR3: CASSLASSSSTDTQYF
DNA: TGTGCCAGCAGCTTGGCTAGCAGTTCTAGCACAGATACGCAGTATTTT

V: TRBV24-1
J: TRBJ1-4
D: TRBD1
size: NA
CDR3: CATSRGTAATNEKLFF
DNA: TGTGCCACCAGTAGAGGGACAGCTGCAACTAATGAAAAACTGTTTTTT

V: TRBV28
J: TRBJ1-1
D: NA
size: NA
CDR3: CASRRQVNTEAFF
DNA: TGTGCCAGCAGACGACAAGTGAACACTGAAGCTTTCTTT

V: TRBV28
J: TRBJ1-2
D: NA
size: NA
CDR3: CASIKGGYGYTF
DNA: TGTGCCAGCATAAAGGGTGGGTATGGCTACACCTTC

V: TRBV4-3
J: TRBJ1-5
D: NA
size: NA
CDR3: CASSQEYGGHQPQHF
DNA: TGCGCCAGCAGCCAAGAATATGGGGGCCATCAGCCCCAGCATTTT

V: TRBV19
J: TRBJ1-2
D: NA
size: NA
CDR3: CASSILSGTSGYTF
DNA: TGTGCCAGTAGTATATTGTCAGGCACCTCGGGCTACACCTTC

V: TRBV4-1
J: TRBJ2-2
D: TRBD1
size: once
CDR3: CASSPGQGPTTGELFF
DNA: TGCGCCAGCAGCCCCGGACAGGGCCCCACGACCGGGGAGCTGTTTTTT

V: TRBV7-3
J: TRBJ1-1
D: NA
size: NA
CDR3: CASSLTGGRGGLNTEAFF
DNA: TGTGCCAGCAGCTTAACCGGTGGCAGGGGAGGGCTGAACACTGAAGCTTTCTTT

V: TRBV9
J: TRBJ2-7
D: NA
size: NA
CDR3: CASSRGGAYEQYF
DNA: TGTGCCAGCAGCAGGGGGGGTGCCTACGAGCAGTACTTC

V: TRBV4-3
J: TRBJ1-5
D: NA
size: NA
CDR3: CASSSPWNQPQHF
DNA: TGCGCCAGCAGCTCCCCGTGGAATCAGCCCCAGCATTTT

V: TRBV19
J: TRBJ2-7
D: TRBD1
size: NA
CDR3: CASSIGQGNEQYF
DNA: TGTGCCAGTAGTATAGGACAGGGGAACGAGCAGTACTTC

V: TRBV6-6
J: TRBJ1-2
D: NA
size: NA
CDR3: CASSYSGGGSYGYTF
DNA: TGTGCCAGCAGTTACTCTGGGGGCGGATCCTATGGCTACACCTTC

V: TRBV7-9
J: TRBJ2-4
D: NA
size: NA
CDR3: CASSLVTEAKNIQYF
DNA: TGTGCCAGCAGCTTAGTCACAGAAGCCAAAAACATTCAGTACTTC

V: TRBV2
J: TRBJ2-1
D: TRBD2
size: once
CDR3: CASGREASNNEQFF
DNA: TGTGCCAGCGGTCGGGAGGCCTCAAACAATGAGCAGTTCTTC

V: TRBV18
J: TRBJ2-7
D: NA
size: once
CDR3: CASSPPRGSEQYF
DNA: TGTGCCAGCTCACCCCCCCGGGGCTCCGAGCAGTACTTC

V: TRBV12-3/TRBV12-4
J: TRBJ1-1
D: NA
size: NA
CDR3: CASGLSGTEAFF
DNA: TGTGCCAGCGGACTCTCGGGCACTGAAGCTTTCTTT

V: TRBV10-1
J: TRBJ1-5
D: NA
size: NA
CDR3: CASSESQFNNQPQHF
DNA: TGCGCCAGCAGTGAGTCCCAATTTAACAATCAGCCCCAGCATTTT

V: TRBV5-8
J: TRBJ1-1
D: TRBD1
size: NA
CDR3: CASSRGQGVGNTEAFF
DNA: TGTGCCAGCAGCCGAGGACAGGGTGTAGGGAACACTGAAGCTTTCTTT

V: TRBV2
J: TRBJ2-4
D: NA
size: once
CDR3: CASSEADIQYF
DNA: TGTGCCAGCAGTGAAGCGGACATTCAGTACTTC

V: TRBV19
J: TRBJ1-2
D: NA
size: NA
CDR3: CASSIEGRAGYTF
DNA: TGTGCCAGTAGTATTGAGGGGCGCGCTGGCTACACCTTC

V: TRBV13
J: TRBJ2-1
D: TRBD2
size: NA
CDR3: CASSLEFGTSGGALRYEQFF
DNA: TGTGCCAGCAGCTTAGAGTTTGGGACTAGCGGGGGGGCTCTCAGGTATGAGCAGTTCTTC

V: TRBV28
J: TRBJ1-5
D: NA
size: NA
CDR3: CASSFQVGNQPQHF
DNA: TGTGCCAGCAGTTTCCAGGTTGGCAATCAGCCCCAGCATTTT

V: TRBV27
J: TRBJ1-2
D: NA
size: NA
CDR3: CASRSSGPRNGYTF
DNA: TGTGCCAGCAGATCTTCCGGCCCGCGAAATGGCTACACCTTC